These 25 T cell receptor beta chains originate from one sample sequenced in a study of blood T cell repertoires in COVID-19. Measured with immunoSEQ multiplex PCR; TCRdb has only the in-frame clones, and not every one. In the table there are around 300,000 clones, 75% to 95% of which are singletons. The material sequenced was PBMCs or T cells enriched from blood (not recorded which). Receptors were obtained from a woman between 25 and 40 years old who had recovered from COVID-19.

This clone was counted only a few times. This rearrangement joins TRBV9 to TRBJ1-1, with 7 bases aligning to TRBD1. The CDR3 totals 16 residues. Looked up from germline, CDR1 is SGDLS and CDR2 is YYNGEE. V trimming: 3 bases; J trimming: 3 bases; junction bases outside the gene matches: 11. The CDR3, as DNA: TGTGCCAGCAGCGCCCTGACAGGGTCGGCGGACACTGAAGCTTTCTTT. Its translation: CASSALTGSADTEAFF.

This clone was observed a single time. In nucleotides, the CDR3 is TGTGCCAGCAGTCCAGGACAGGCAAACACTGAAGCTTTCTTT. This sequence encodes CASSPGQANTEAFF. The rearrangement joins TRBV27 to TRBJ1-1; 7 bases agree with TRBD1. J was trimmed by 2 bases and V by 5 bases; bases with no gene match: 5. The CDR3 sequence is 14 residues long. Germline CDR1 is MNHEY and CDR2 is SMNVEV (reference sequence).

The chain links TRBV25-1 to TRBJ2-1; D is perhaps TRBD2 (7 bases). This CDR3 is 14 amino acids long. The germline CDR1 and CDR2 sequences are MGHDK and SYGVNS. V was cut by 7 bases and J by 5 bases, with 15 bases left in between. CDR3 region: CASKGGVMDNEQFF. The DNA for the CDR3 is TGTGCCAGCAAGGGGGGGGTTATGGACAATGAGCAGTTCTTC.

The V call is TRBV6-5, the J call TRBJ1-2; D is undetermined. The CDR3 length is 14 residues. Looked up from germline, CDR1 is MNHEY and CDR2 is SVGAGI. Between the trimmed V and J ends, which lost 0 bases and 0 bases, there was a span of 5 bases. The CDR3 here is CASSYSGANYGYTF. For the CDR3, the DNA is TGTGCCAGCAGTTACTCCGGGGCTAACTATGGCTACACCTTC.

The chain couples TRBV10-3 to TRBJ2-7; TRBD2 aligns across 11 bases. J lost 4 bases, V lost 10 bases, and 15 bases had no gene match. Germline CDR1 and CDR2: ENHRY and SYGVKD. The CDR3 is 16 amino acids. DNA of the CDR3: TGTGCCACCGCCGGGACTAGCGGCCTCGACCGATACGAGCAGTACTTC. It yields the protein CATAGTSGLDRYEQYF.

The V and J genes are TRBV6-1 and TRBJ1-5; D gene unclear. The CDR3 totals 15 residues. Germline values: CDR1 MNHNS, CDR2 SASEGT. Trimming cost V 0 bases and J 6 bases, with 12 bases left between them. Written as DNA, the CDR3 is TGTGCCAGCAGTGAAGCCGGTGGGAGAGTTCAGCCCCAGCATTTT. Translated: CASSEAGGRVQPQHF.

The chain recombines TRBV30 with TRBJ2-7; tentatively, D is TRBD2 (5 bases). Germline CDR1 and CDR2: GTSNPN and SVGIG (reference sequence). The CDR3 has 14 residues. Trimming cost V 1 base and J 6 bases, with 16 bases left between them. CDR3 sequence reads: CAWSGRRLASEQYF. DNA for the CDR3: TGTGCCTGGAGTGGACGACGCTTAGCGAGCGAGCAGTACTTC.

The gene calls are TRBV27 and TRBJ2-3; 7 bases fit TRBD2. Trimming removed 3 bases from V and 4 bases from J; junction bases left unmatched: 7. The CDR3 spans 15 residues. Germline V gene sequence: CDR1 MNHEY, CDR2 SMNVEV (reference sequence). The CDR3: CASSLGQGGADTQYF. The CDR3 DNA follows: TGTGCCAGCAGTTTGGGGCAGGGAGGGGCAGATACGCAGTATTTT.

The rearrangement links TRBV18 to TRBJ2-2; D gene unclear. Per germline, CDR1 KGHSH and CDR2 LQKENI. There are 13 residues in the CDR3. Trimming cost V 5 bases and J 0 bases, with 4 bases left between them. CDR3: CASSSTNTGELFF. For the CDR3, the DNA is TGTGCCAGCTCATCTACGAACACCGGGGAGCTGTTTTTT.

In this sample, this clone turned up once. V is TRBV25-1 and J is TRBJ2-1; the match to TRBD2 covers 15 bases. Germline loops: CDR1 MGHDK, CDR2 SYGVNS. The CDR3 totals 15 residues. The V and J ends lost 4 bases and 8 bases, in that order; junction bases with no gene match: 3. The CDR3 sequence: CASSAGTSGRHEQFF. In nucleotides, the CDR3 is TGTGCCAGCAGTGCCGGGACTAGCGGGAGGCATGAGCAGTTCTTC.

This rearrangement joins TRBV18 to TRBJ2-1; D remains unclear. The length of the CDR3 is 16 residues. V lost 0 bases and J lost 0, with 9 bases in between. Germline V gene sequence: CDR1 KGHSH, CDR2 LQKENI. CDR3 protein: CASSPPSLFSYNEQFF. CDR3 DNA sequence: TGTGCCAGCTCACCACCCTCCCTTTTCTCCTACAATGAGCAGTTCTTC.

J is TRBJ1-1 and V is TRBV27; D is unresolved. V lost 3 bases, J lost 0 bases, and 11 bases lay in between. The CDR3 is 15 residues long. The V gene's germline CDR1 is MNHEY and CDR2 SMNVEV (reference sequence). The CDR3 spells CASSLKGDMNTEAFF. CDR3 in DNA: TGTGCCAGCAGTTTGAAGGGAGACATGAACACTGAAGCTTTCTTT.

The chain employs TRBV28 and TRBJ1-1; 7 bases line up with TRBD1. Germline CDR1 MDHEN, CDR2 SYDVKM. This CDR3 contains 13 residues. V was pared by 11 bases and J by 6 bases, with 12 bases of the junction left unmatched. In DNA, the CDR3 is TGTGCCTCCTTCCCAGAGGGGGCCCCTGAAGCTTTCTTT. Residues: CASFPEGAPEAFF.

J is TRBJ1-1 and V is TRBV12-5; D unclear. The V end was cut by 6 bases, the J end by 0 bases, with 5 bases between. The CDR3 has 12 residues. CDR1 is LGHNT, CDR2 FRNRAP, per germline. The CDR3 nucleotides are TGTGCTAGTGGGGGCATGAACACTGAAGCTTTCTTT. This translates into CASGGMNTEAFF.

The chain joins TRBV27 to TRBJ2-3; no firm D call. Germline CDR1 is MNHEY and CDR2 is SMNVEV (reference sequence). V was pared by 3 bases and J by 5 bases, with 6 bases between. The CDR3 has 12 residues. The CDR3 DNA follows: TGTGCCAGCAGTTTCTCGGGAGATACGCAGTATTTT. Amino acid sequence: CASSFSGDTQYF.

This chain uses TRBV28 with TRBJ2-4; 8 positions match TRBD1. J was trimmed by 8 bases and V by 6 bases; bases with no gene match: 12. The CDR3 totals 15 residues. Germline V gene sequence: CDR1 MDHEN, CDR2 SYDVKM. CDR3 residues: CASRSSRGQGDIQYF. The CDR3 coding sequence is TGTGCCAGCAGAAGTTCCCGAGGACAGGGCGACATTCAGTACTTC.

The V call is TRBV7-9, the J call TRBJ2-3; D is unclear. The CDR3 consists of 12 residues. The V end was cut by 3 bases, the J end by 2 bases, with 3 bases between. Germline loops: CDR1 SEHNR, CDR2 FQNEAQ (reference sequence). The CDR3 protein is CASSFNTDTQYF. CDR3 nucleotide sequence: TGTGCCAGCAGCTTCAACACAGATACGCAGTATTTT.

In nucleotides, the CDR3 is TGTGCCAGCAGCTCCGAGGGACTAGCGGGAGGCCGCACAGATACGCAGTATTTT. This gives the protein CASSSEGLAGGRTDTQYF. The V and J genes are TRBV7-6 and TRBJ2-3, with 15 positions matching TRBD2. V dropped 4 bases and J dropped 1; count of bases not matched to a gene: 6. The CDR3 is made up of 18 amino acids. Germline lookup yields CDR1 SGHVS and CDR2 FNYEAQ. Looking up the rest from reference TRBV7-6 and TRBJ2-3 gives the full variable domain: GAGVSQSPRYKVTKRGQDVALRCDPISGHVSLYWYRQALGQGPEFLTYFNYEAQQDKSGLPNDRFSAERPEGSISTLTIQRTEQRDSAMYRCASSSEGLAGGRTDTQYFGPGTRLTVL.

The V and J genes are TRBV24-1 and TRBJ2-7; 8 bases agree with TRBD2. This CDR3 region has 22 residues. Unmatched junction bases numbered 27, after V lost 0 bases and J lost 6 bases. Looked up from germline, CDR1 is KGHDR and CDR2 is SFDVKD. The CDR3 reads CATSDLHSGSHRQGLEEREQYF. The CDR3 DNA sequence: TGTGCCACCAGTGATTTGCACTCAGGCTCACACCGGCAGGGACTAGAAGAACGCGAGCAGTACTTC.

The chain combines TRBV28 with TRBJ1-5; 9 bases match TRBD1. The V gene's germline CDR1 is MDHEN and CDR2 SYDVKM. The CDR3 has 14 amino acids. Losses at the gene ends were 6 bases for V and 7 bases for J; bases not matched to a gene: 7. The CDR3: CASRGQGTGQPQHF. In nucleotides, the CDR3 is TGTGCCAGCAGGGGACAGGGCACAGGGCAGCCCCAGCATTTT.

The rearrangement joins TRBV28 to TRBJ2-4; D not certain. The CDR3 spans 15 residues. Germline-derived CDR1 and CDR2 are MDHEN and SYDVKM. V dropped 5 bases and J dropped 0 bases, with 11 bases sitting between them. DNA of the CDR3: TGTGCCAGCAGTCCACTGGTCCTAGCCAAAAACATTCAGTACTTC. Translation: CASSPLVLAKNIQYF.

The V call is TRBV7-2, the J call TRBJ2-1; D remains unclear. Trimming cost V 5 bases and J 7 bases, with 9 bases left between them. Germline CDR1 and CDR2: SGHTA and FQGNSA. This CDR3 region has 12 residues. DNA for the CDR3: TGTGCCAGCAGCCTAGACTCGAATGAGCAGTTCTTC. It specifies CASSLDSNEQFF.

V usage is TRBV28 and J usage is TRBJ1-6; D possibly corresponds to TRBD1 (6 bases). Trimming removed 10 bases from V and 10 bases from J, with 17 bases in between. This CDR3 spans 13 amino acids. The germline V gene has CDR1 MDHEN and CDR2 SYDVKM. Written as DNA, the CDR3 is TGTGCCATCCAAGCGGGGGCTCAATCACCCCTCCACTTT. It specifies CAIQAGAQSPLHF.

For this clone: Germline is not matched at one junction end, which may reflect a read error. The CDR3 DNA is TGTGCCAGCAGACAAGGGACTAGCGGCGGGGGTTACGAGCAGTACTTC. It yields the protein CASRQGTSGGGYEQYF. The J gene is TRBJ2-7, the V gene TRBV4-2; 11 bases are shared with TRBD2. The length of the CDR3 is 16 residues. Germline loops: CDR1 LGHNA, CDR2 YNFKEQ.

The chain recombines TRBV7-2 with TRBJ2-7, with D unclear. Germline V CDR1 and CDR2: SGHTA, FQGNSA. This CDR3 has 11 residues. Trimming took 5 bases from V and 2 from J, leaving 4 bases between them. This CDR3 is CASSQAYEQYF. CDR3 nucleotide sequence: TGTGCCAGCAGCCAGGCCTACGAGCAGTACTTC. Filled out from reference TRBV7-2 and TRBJ2-7, the complete variable domain reads GAGVSQSPSNKVTEKGKDVELRCDPISGHTALYWYRQSLGQGLEFLIYFQGNSAPDKSGLPSDRFSAERTGGSVSTLTIQRTQQEDSAVYLCASSQAYEQYFGPGTRLTVT.